These 31 T cell receptor beta chains originate from one sample sequenced in a study of T cells after yellow fever vaccination (dated by TCRdb to between 2018 and 2021). The treatment or condition label, as the study defines it: live attenuated yellow fever vaccine strain. To prepare the library, 5' RACE was applied. The sequencing machine was an Illumina NovaSeq 6000. The public reads were quality trimmed at Q25 with fastp and then assembled into clones with MiXCR by TCRdb, keeping productive beta chains. Each CDR3 protein appears once, grouped with its most common genes and DNA. In all, the sample holds a few hundred thousand distinct CDR3 sequences, and approximately 4% of those were seen once. The ten largest clones take up around 23% of the sample. Sequenced here: PBMCs, sampled 5 days after the yellow fever booster vaccination. These receptors were obtained from a man younger than 35 who received the YFV17D yellow fever vaccine.

This chain uses TRBV28 with TRBJ1-1, with a possible D match to TRBD1 (5 bases). CDR3 length: 14 amino acids. Trimming pared 9 bases from V and 4 bases from J, leaving 18 bases between. Germline CDR1 and CDR2: MDHEN and SYDVKM. CDR3 in amino acids: CARAASGVGTEAFF. The CDR3 bases are TGTGCCAGGGCGGCGTCGGGGGTAGGCACTGAAGCTTTCTTT.

This chain links TRBV19 with TRBJ2-2; 7 nucleotides match TRBD2. The CDR3 contains 16 residues. V lost 3 bases to trimming and J lost 1 base; unmatched junction nucleotides: 5. Per the germline V gene, CDR1 is LNHDA and CDR2 is SQIVND (reference sequence). CDR3 residues: CASSIAGGGNTGELFF. In DNA, the CDR3 is TGTGCCAGTAGTATCGCCGGCGGGGGGAACACCGGGGAGCTGTTTTTT.

In its sample, this clonotype was seen a few times. The V gene is TRBV7-6, the J gene TRBJ2-1, with D possibly TRBD1 on 6 matching bases. Germline loops: CDR1 SGHVS, CDR2 FNYEAQ. V was shortened by 3 bases and J by 5 bases, with 17 bases between the two germline ends. The CDR3 loop spans 16 amino acids. In DNA, the CDR3 is TGTGCCAGCAGCTTTCCAGGACAGTGGAGTGACAATGAGCAGTTCTTC. Amino acids: CASSFPGQWSDNEQFF. Based on the CDR3 plus reference TRBV7-6 and TRBJ2-1, the full variable domain is GAGVSQSPRYKVTKRGQDVALRCDPISGHVSLYWYRQALGQGPEFLTYFNYEAQQDKSGLPNDRFSAERPEGSISTLTIQRTEQRDSAMYRCASSFPGQWSDNEQFFGPGTRLTVL.

This clonotype has only a few counts. The V gene is TRBV14, the J gene TRBJ1-1; no firm D call. The CDR3 covers 13 residues. Germline CDR1 reads SGHDN; CDR2 reads FVKESK. The V and J ends lost 0 bases and 12 bases respectively, with 14 bases between them. In DNA, the CDR3 is TGTGCCAGCAGCCAAGATGGAGGGCGGATGACTTTCTTT. Its translation: CASSQDGGRMTFF.

The J gene is TRBJ1-5, the V gene TRBV18; the D is unclear. Trimming removed 2 bases from V and 5 bases from J, with 10 bases in between. The CDR3 loop spans 14 amino acids. CDR1 KGHSH and CDR2 LQKENI come from the germline V gene. The DNA for the CDR3 is TGTGCCAGCTCACCAGGGAACGGGGATCAGCCCCAGCATTTT. Amino acids: CASSPGNGDQPQHF.

This clonotype was observed a few times. The rearrangement links TRBV6-5 to TRBJ2-2, with D uncertain. Germline loops: CDR1 MNHEY, CDR2 SVGAGI. The CDR3 contains 13 residues. V shed 8 bases and J shed 4 bases, with 11 bases lying between them. CDR3 protein: CASWTLGTGELFF. CDR3 bases: TGTGCCAGCTGGACCCTTGGCACCGGGGAGCTGTTTTTT.

This chain connects TRBV9 to TRBJ2-5; 10 bases are shared with TRBD2. Germline-derived CDR1 and CDR2 are SGDLS and YYNGEE. J lost 5 bases, V lost 0 bases, and 7 bases had no gene match. The CDR3 has 16 residues. The CDR3 DNA reads as TGTGCCAGCAGCGTAGTCAGCGGGGGGGCCGGGGAGACCCAGTACTTC. Translating it yields CASSVVSGGAGETQYF.

At least ten counts were recorded for this clonotype. The chain combines TRBV12-3 or TRBV12-4 with TRBJ1-2; D ambiguous. The CDR3 extends over 12 amino acids. Trimming cost V 7 bases and J 3 bases, with 9 bases left between them. CDR3 DNA sequence: TGTGCCAGCACCCCCGCATACTATGGCTACACCTTC. Its protein product is CASTPAYYGYTF.

The gene calls are TRBV5-4 and TRBJ2-1, with unresolved D. This CDR3 region has 12 residues. CDR1 is SGHNT and CDR2 is YYREEE in the germline V gene (reference sequence). The V end was cut by 3 bases, the J end by 8 bases, with 9 bases between. The CDR3: CASSSPRYEQFF. CDR3 DNA: TGTGCCAGCAGCTCCCCGAGGTATGAGCAGTTCTTC.

This clonotype was found many times. V and J are TRBV7-2 and TRBJ2-3; D uncertain. The CDR3 loop spans 15 amino acids. In germline, CDR1 is SGHTA, CDR2 FQGNSA. The ends were cut back, 4 bases at V and 2 bases at J, with 13 bases in the middle. As DNA, the CDR3 is TGTGCCAGCAGCTCAGCTCGGGCTATCACAGATACGCAGTATTTT. Its translation is CASSSARAITDTQYF.

This clonotype was observed many times. The chain recombines TRBV29-1 with TRBJ2-3, with D possibly matching TRBD1 (5 bases). CDR1 and CDR2 from the germline V gene are SQVTM and ANQGSEA. The length of the CDR3 is 15 residues. Trimming removed 3 bases at V and 6 bases at J, with 19 bases between. This CDR3 is CSVDGLPKGPDTQYF. CDR3 in DNA: TGCAGCGTTGATGGTCTACCGAAGGGGCCCGATACGCAGTATTTT.

This clonotype was seen repeatedly, ten times or more. The rearrangement uses TRBV7-9 and TRBJ2-3; D possibly corresponds to TRBD2 (6 bases). This CDR3 contains 13 residues. Deletions cut 8 bases from V and 4 bases from J, with 13 bases between. Per germline, CDR1 SEHNR and CDR2 FQNEAQ (reference sequence). CDR3 sequence (DNA): TGTGCCAGCTATCAGTGGGGGGCAGATACGCAGTATTTT. Its translation: CASYQWGADTQYF. Full variable domain (outside the CDR3, taken from reference TRBV7-9 and TRBJ2-3): DTGVSQNPRHKITKRGQNVTFRCDPISEHNRLYWYRQTLGQGPEFLTYFQNEAQLEKSRLLSDRFSAERPKGSFSTLEIQRTEQGDSAMYLCASYQWGADTQYFGPGTRLTVL.

This clonotype was observed many times. V usage is TRBV7-9 and J usage is TRBJ2-5; maybe TRBD1 (7 bases). The CDR3 is 14 residues long. The germline V and J ends were trimmed by 3 bases and 4 bases, with 12 bases remaining between them. Germline V gene sequence: CDR1 SEHNR, CDR2 FQNEAQ (reference sequence). The CDR3 bases are TGTGCCAGCAGCTTTTCAGGGGGGAGAGAGACCCAGTACTTC. This translates into CASSFSGGRETQYF.

The table lists this clonotype with a few counts. This chain links TRBV18 with TRBJ1-5, with 7 nucleotides matching TRBD1. CDR1 and CDR2 from the germline V gene are KGHSH and LQKENI. The CDR3 length is 14 residues. The junction had 5 bases not matched to a gene; V was cut back by 6 bases and J by 3 bases. In nucleotides, the CDR3 is TGTGCCAGCTCGCAGGGGGGCCCCAATCAGCCCCAGCATTTT. Translated: CASSQGGPNQPQHF.

The table lists this clonotype with many counts. The chain carries TRBV6-6 and TRBJ2-7; D unclear. Trimming stripped 2 bases from V and 2 bases from J, with 7 bases between. Germline assignment: CDR1 MNHNY and CDR2 SVGAGI (reference sequence). This CDR3 spans 13 amino acids. CDR3 coding DNA: TGTGCCAGCAGTTACCTTGGGACCTACGAGCAGTACGTC. Its translation is CASSYLGTYEQYV.

This rearrangement joins TRBV5-1 to TRBJ2-1, with 8 bases fitting TRBD1. Losses at the gene ends were 0 bases for V and 6 bases for J; bases not matched to a gene: 5. Germline CDR1 SGHRS, CDR2 YFSETQ. This CDR3 spans 15 amino acids. DNA of the CDR3: TGCGCCAGCAGCTTGGGACTGGACAGGGTCAATGAGCAGTTCTTC. This encodes CASSLGLDRVNEQFF.

The chain recombines TRBV7-2 with TRBJ2-3; 8 positions match TRBD2. With V trimmed by 5 bases and J by 4 bases, 8 bases remained unmatched. CDR1 is SGHTA and CDR2 is FQGNSA in the germline V gene. This CDR3 is 15 amino acids long. The CDR3: CASSHSGGRADTQYF. The CDR3 coding sequence is TGTGCCAGCAGCCACAGCGGGGGCCGGGCAGATACGCAGTATTTT.

A few counts support this clonotype. This chain joins TRBV19 and TRBJ1-6; tentative D call: TRBD1 (5 bases). CDR3 length: 13 amino acids. V was clipped by 1 base and J by 13 bases, with 11 bases between them. Germline V lookup: CDR1 LNHDA, CDR2 SQIVND (reference sequence). The CDR3 nucleotides are TGTGCCAGTAGTATAGGAGGGGCATCGCCCCTCCACTTT. The encoded protein is CASSIGGASPLHF.

This sequence joins TRBV12-3 or TRBV12-4 and TRBJ1-2; 8 nucleotides match TRBD1. The CDR3 spans 15 residues. Trimming cost V 6 bases and J 3 bases; bases outside gene matches: 9. CDR3 in amino acids: CASRQTGEGYYGYTF. The CDR3 DNA reads as TGTGCCAGCAGACAGACAGGGGAAGGTTACTATGGCTACACCTTC.

The rearrangement links TRBV5-1 to TRBJ1-1, with 8 bases that match TRBD1. This CDR3 region has 15 residues. J gave up 4 bases and V 2 bases, and 7 bases lay outside the gene matches. Germline-derived CDR1 and CDR2 are SGHRS and YFSETQ. CDR3 sequence (DNA): TGCGCCAGCAGCTTAGGACAGGGTCGTGGCACTGAAGCTTTCTTT. Encoded protein: CASSLGQGRGTEAFF.

This clonotype was seen more than once but under ten times. The chain combines TRBV6-1 with TRBJ2-2; 9 positions agree with TRBD2. CDR1 MNHNS and CDR2 SASEGT come from the germline V gene. V dropped 2 bases and J dropped 6; count of bases not matched to a gene: 4. This CDR3 has 15 amino acids. This CDR3 is CASSEILAGPGELFF. CDR3 bases: TGTGCCAGCAGTGAAATTCTAGCGGGGCCCGGGGAGCTGTTTTTT.

This clonotype was detected only a few times. CDR3: CASSADRPSSLHF. Here the CDR3 DNA reads TGTGCCAGCAGTGCTGATCGACCTTCGTCCCTCCACTTT. The chain uses TRBV6-2 or TRBV6-3 and TRBJ1-6; D ambiguous. This CDR3 is 13 amino acids long. CDR1 is MNHEY and CDR2 is SVGEGT in the germline V gene. V was trimmed by 5 bases and J by 14 bases, leaving 16 bases between them.

This clonotype was observed a few times. The CDR3 loop is CASSLGEAGEQYF. CDR3 DNA sequence: TGTGCCAGCAGCTTAGGGGAGGCGGGCGAGCAGTACTTC. This chain links TRBV4-2 with TRBJ2-7; tentatively, D is TRBD2 (6 bases). This CDR3 region has 13 residues. Per germline, CDR1 LGHNA and CDR2 YNFKEQ. The ends were cut back, 5 bases at V and 6 bases at J, with 14 bases in the middle.

V usage is TRBV7-2 and J usage is TRBJ2-3; perhaps D is TRBD1 or TRBD2 (7 bases each). The V and J ends lost 2 bases and 2 bases respectively, with 11 bases between them. The CDR3 contains 15 residues. Germline loops: CDR1 SGHTA, CDR2 FQGNSA. For the CDR3, the DNA is TGTGCCAGCAGCTTATGGGAGGGGGCCACAGATACGCAGTATTTT. This gives the protein CASSLWEGATDTQYF.

This clonotype showed up just a few times. The chain links TRBV5-8 to TRBJ1-1; D call uncertain. The CDR3 contains 16 residues. CDR1 is SGHTS and CDR2 is YDEGEE in the germline V gene. V was cut by 0 bases and J by 0 bases, with 12 bases left in between. This CDR3 is CASSLVTDRMNTEAFF. In DNA form, the CDR3 reads TGTGCCAGCAGCTTGGTGACGGACCGCATGAACACTGAAGCTTTCTTT. The full variable domain, its missing parts supplied by reference TRBV5-8 and TRBJ1-1, is EAGVTQSPTHLIKTRGQQATLRCSPISGHTSVYWYQQALGLGLQFLLWYDEGEERNRGNFPPRFSGRQFPNYSSELNVNALELEDSALYLCASSLVTDRMNTEAFFGQGTRLTVV.

In its sample, this clonotype was seen a few times. The chain carries TRBV5-1 and TRBJ2-4, with 14 nucleotides matching TRBD2. J lost 5 bases, V lost 0 bases, and 1 base had no gene match. Per germline, CDR1 SGHRS and CDR2 YFSETQ. The CDR3 is made up of 16 amino acids. In DNA form, the CDR3 reads TGCGCCAGCAGCTTGGGACTAGCGGGGGGGGAAAACATTCAGTACTTC. Protein sequence: CASSLGLAGGENIQYF.

V usage is TRBV6-6 and J usage is TRBJ2-6; TRBD1 or TRBD2 may be the D gene (6 bases each). This CDR3 region has 19 residues. Trimming took off 4 bases at V and 0 bases at J, with 19 bases between the two ends. Germline assignment: CDR1 MNHNY and CDR2 SVGAGI (reference sequence). The CDR3, as DNA: TGTGCCAGCAGTTTTGCTCGACAGGCGGGGAGCTCTGGGGCCAACGTCCTGACTTTC. Protein sequence: CASSFARQAGSSGANVLTF.

This clonotype came up many times. This chain uses TRBV9 with TRBJ2-2; 7 bases agree with TRBD2. The trim removed 3 bases at V and 2 bases at J, leaving 7 bases unmatched. Germline V gene data show CDR1 as SGDLS and CDR2 as YYNGEE. This CDR3 is 16 amino acids long. CDR3 coding DNA: TGTGCCAGCAGCGCCATCAGCGGGGTTAACACCGGGGAGCTGTTTTTT. Protein product: CASSAISGVNTGELFF.

The chain recombines TRBV4-1 with TRBJ1-1, with 8 bases that match TRBD1. This CDR3 has 15 residues. Germline CDR1 reads MGHRA; CDR2 reads YSYEKL. V shed 4 bases, J shed 4 bases, and the junction held 8 bases outside the gene matches. CDR3 sequence: CASSPQGDRGTEAFF. The CDR3, as DNA: TGCGCCAGCAGCCCTCAGGGAGACAGGGGCACTGAAGCTTTCTTT.

This clonotype was recorded many times. The chain is built from TRBV20-1 and TRBJ2-5, with TRBD2 as a possible D gene (7 bases). The CDR3 covers 14 residues. V dropped 2 bases and J dropped 1 base, with 11 bases sitting between them. CDR1 is DFQATT and CDR2 is SNEGSKA in the germline V gene (reference sequence). The CDR3 sequence is CSARRGAAQETQYF. The CDR3, as DNA: TGCAGTGCTAGACGGGGGGCAGCCCAAGAGACCCAGTACTTC.

V usage is TRBV27 and J usage is TRBJ1-1; D is undetermined. The V gene lost 4 bases and the J gene lost 0 bases, with 6 bases spanning the gap. CDR1 MNHEY and CDR2 SMNVEV come from the germline V gene (reference sequence). This CDR3 spans 13 amino acids. CDR3: CASSYNLNTEAFF. DNA of the CDR3: TGTGCCAGCAGTTATAACCTGAACACTGAAGCTTTCTTT.